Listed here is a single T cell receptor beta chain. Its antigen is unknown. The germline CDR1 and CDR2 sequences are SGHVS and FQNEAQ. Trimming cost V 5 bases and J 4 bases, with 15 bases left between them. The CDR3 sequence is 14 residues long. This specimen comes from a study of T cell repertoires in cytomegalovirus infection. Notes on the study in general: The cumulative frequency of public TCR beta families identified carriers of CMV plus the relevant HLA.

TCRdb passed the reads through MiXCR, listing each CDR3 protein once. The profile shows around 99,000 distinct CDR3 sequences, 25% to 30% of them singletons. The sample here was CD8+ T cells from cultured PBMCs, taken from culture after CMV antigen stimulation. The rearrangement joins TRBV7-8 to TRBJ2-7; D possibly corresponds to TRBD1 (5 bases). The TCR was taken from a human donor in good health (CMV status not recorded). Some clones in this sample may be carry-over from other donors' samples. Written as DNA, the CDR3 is TGTGCCAGCAGCAAGGGGCCAGGGATTTACGAGCAGTACTTC. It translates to CASSKGPGIYEQYF.